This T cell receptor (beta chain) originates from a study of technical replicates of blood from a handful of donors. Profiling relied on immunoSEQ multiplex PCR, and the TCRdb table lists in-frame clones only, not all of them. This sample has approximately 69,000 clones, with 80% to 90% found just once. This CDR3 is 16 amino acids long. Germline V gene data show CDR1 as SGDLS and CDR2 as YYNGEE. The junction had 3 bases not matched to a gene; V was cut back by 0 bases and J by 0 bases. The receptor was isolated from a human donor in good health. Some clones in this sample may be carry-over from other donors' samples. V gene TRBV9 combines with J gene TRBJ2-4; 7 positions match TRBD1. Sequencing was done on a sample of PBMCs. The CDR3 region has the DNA TGTGCCAGCAGCGTAGGGGACAGCCTAGCCAAAAACATTCAGTACTTC. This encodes CASSVGDSLAKNIQYF.